These 26 T cell receptor beta chains came from one sample sequenced in a study of shared clonotypes between healthy human individuals. TCRdb keeps only in-frame clones here, not all; method: immunoSEQ multiplex PCR. Here the sample spans about 980,000 clones, over 75% being singletons. The sequenced material came from memory CD4+ T cells sorted from blood. The subset: CD45RA-negative fraction. The receptors originated from a man younger than 35 in good health.

This clone was found a few times. The chain is built from TRBV5-6 and TRBJ2-3; D perhaps matches TRBD1 (6 bases). This CDR3 has 13 amino acids. Trimming removed 4 bases from V and 2 bases from J, with 8 bases in between. The germline V gene has CDR1 SGHDT and CDR2 YYEEEE. In DNA, the CDR3 is TGTGCCAGCAGCGGGGGACACACAGATACGCAGTATTTT. The encoded protein is CASSGGHTDTQYF.

This clone was seen many times. The genes are TRBV14 and TRBJ2-3; 12 bases agree with TRBD2. The CDR3 length is 16 residues. Looked up from germline, CDR1 is SGHDN and CDR2 is FVKESK. Germline trimming cut 4 bases from V and 4 bases from J; bases unmatched to any gene: 6. The CDR3 DNA follows: TGTGCCAGCAGCCTTGGACTAGCGGGGCGTTCAGATACGCAGTATTTT. Residues: CASSLGLAGRSDTQYF.

This chain connects TRBV6-5 to TRBJ1-1; a possible D gene is TRBD1 (5 bases). The CDR3 has 12 residues. Germline CDR1 MNHEY, CDR2 SVGAGI. V shed 4 bases and J shed 10 bases, with 13 bases lying between them. The CDR3: CASSSSGMGAFF. For the CDR3, the DNA is TGTGCCAGCAGTTCCTCAGGGATGGGAGCTTTCTTT.

CDR3 DNA: TGTGCCAGCAGTGAAATGGAAGGGGGCGAGCAGTTCTTC. Its protein is CASSEMEGGEQFF. J is TRBJ2-1 and V is TRBV2, with 7 bases lining up with TRBD1. The CDR3 is made up of 13 amino acids. With 2 bases clipped from V and 10 bases from J, the junction kept 5 bases outside the gene matches. CDR1 is SNHLY, CDR2 FYNNEI, per germline.

This chain connects TRBV5-1 to TRBJ2-5; 9 bases are shared with TRBD1. CDR1 and CDR2 from the germline V gene are SGHRS and YFSETQ. This CDR3 is built from 15 residues. With V trimmed by 0 bases and J by 5 bases, 5 bases remained unmatched. The CDR3 DNA is TGCGCCAGCAGCTTGGGTGGGGACAGGGATGAGACCCAGTACTTC. This encodes CASSLGGDRDETQYF.

The chain combines TRBV30 with TRBJ1-2; 8 positions agree with TRBD1. Germline V gene data show CDR1 as GTSNPN and CDR2 as SVGIG (reference sequence). Trimming at V came to 3 bases and at J to 11 bases, leaving 14 bases not matched to a gene. The length of the CDR3 is 14 residues. The CDR3 sequence is CAWSVMDRVRGYTF. In DNA, the CDR3 is TGTGCCTGGAGCGTCATGGACAGGGTGCGAGGGTACACCTTC.

Of note for this clone: This sample also contains other DNA sequences that code for the same CDR3. V usage is TRBV28 and J usage is TRBJ1-5, with D hard to call. Germline CDR1 and CDR2: MDHEN and SYDVKM. The CDR3 spans 13 residues. V lost 2 bases, J lost 1 base, and 3 bases lay in between. The CDR3 nucleotides read TGTGCCAGCAGTTTAAACAGCAATCAGCCCCAGCATTTT. Residues: CASSLNSNQPQHF.

The sample holds a few counts of this clone. The J gene is TRBJ2-1, the V gene TRBV29-1, with D tentatively TRBD2 (6 bases). Germline V gives CDR1 SQVTM, CDR2 ANQGSEA. The V gene lost 5 bases and the J gene lost 4 bases, with 12 bases spanning the gap. This CDR3 contains 13 residues. CDR3 residues: CSVWLAPYNEQFF. CDR3 nucleotides: TGCAGCGTTTGGCTAGCGCCTTACAATGAGCAGTTCTTC.

The genes are TRBV11-3 and TRBJ2-3; D is unclear. The CDR3 is 11 amino acids. The V gene lost 5 bases and the J gene lost 2 bases, with 2 bases spanning the gap. CDR1 SGHNT and CDR2 YENEEA come from the germline V gene. DNA of the CDR3: TGTGCCAGCAGCATCACAGATACGCAGTATTTT. Protein: CASSITDTQYF.

This sequence joins TRBV28 and TRBJ1-1; D is uncertain. Between the trimmed V and J ends, which lost 9 bases and 2 bases, there was a span of 7 bases. Germline CDR1 and CDR2: MDHEN and SYDVKM. The CDR3 spans 11 residues. For the CDR3, the DNA is TGTGCCAGTATTAGCAACACTGAAGCTTTCTTT. This translates into CASISNTEAFF.

CDR3 in amino acids: CASSRGFGVYEQYF. The CDR3 bases are TGTGCCAGCAGCCGGGGGTTTGGGGTTTACGAGCAGTACTTC. J is TRBJ2-7 and V is TRBV14, with D perhaps matching TRBD1 or TRBD2 (5 bases each). Trimming pared 4 bases from V and 4 bases from J, leaving 14 bases between. This CDR3 has 14 residues. From germline, CDR1 is SGHDN and CDR2 FVKESK.

Notes on this clone: At the DNA level, this CDR3 is encoded by other sequences in the same sample as well. The rearrangement uses TRBV10-3 and TRBJ2-7; 8 bases fit TRBD1. The V and J ends lost 4 bases and 7 bases, in that order; junction bases with no gene match: 9. The V gene's germline CDR1 is ENHRY and CDR2 SYGVKD. The CDR3 sequence is 14 residues long. CDR3 in amino acids: CAISVGQGAEEQYF. The CDR3 DNA is TGTGCCATCAGTGTAGGGCAGGGGGCGGAGGAGCAGTACTTC.

The chain combines TRBV6-5 with TRBJ2-1, with TRBD2 identical over 8 bases. J gave up 9 bases and V 6 bases, and 7 bases lay outside the gene matches. CDR1 is MNHEY and CDR2 is SVGAGI in the germline V gene. The CDR3 totals 13 residues. The CDR3 protein is CASSWVGGGEQFF. In DNA, the CDR3 is TGTGCCAGCAGCTGGGTCGGGGGGGGTGAGCAGTTCTTC.

The chain is built from TRBV18 and TRBJ1-1, with 7 bases that match TRBD1. CDR3 length equals 15 residues. CDR1 and CDR2 (germline): KGHSH, LQKENI. With 5 bases clipped from V and 1 base from J, the junction kept 7 bases outside the gene matches. The CDR3 DNA sequence: TGTGCCAGCTCAGCGCAGGGGGTCCAGAACACTGAAGCTTTCTTT. Translated, it gives CASSAQGVQNTEAFF.

V usage is TRBV19 and J usage is TRBJ2-1; the match to TRBD2 covers 8 bases. V gave up 1 base and J gave up 1 base; unmatched junction bases: 6. CDR1 and CDR2 (germline): LNHDA, SQIVND (reference sequence). The CDR3 sequence is 17 residues long. CDR3 amino acids: CASSIAKTSASYNEQFF. CDR3 coding DNA: TGTGCCAGTAGTATAGCCAAGACTAGCGCTTCCTACAATGAGCAGTTCTTC.

This chain links TRBV4-1 with TRBJ1-5, with 10 positions matching TRBD1. The CDR3 runs 19 residues. Germline V gene sequence: CDR1 MGHRA, CDR2 YSYEKL. Trimming cost V 1 base and J 0 bases; bases outside gene matches: 9. CDR3 sequence reads: CASSQGGGTGVYSNQPQHF. The CDR3 coding sequence is TGCGCCAGCAGCCAAGGGGGCGGGACAGGGGTTTATAGCAATCAGCCCCAGCATTTT.

The chain joins TRBV5-4 to TRBJ1-6; D not certain. V was trimmed by 2 bases and J by 6 bases, leaving 6 bases between them. The CDR3 totals 13 residues. CDR1 SGHNT and CDR2 YYREEE come from the germline V gene (reference sequence). In DNA form, the CDR3 reads TGTGCCAGCAGCTTCGATCTTAATTCACCCCTCCACTTT. It codes for CASSFDLNSPLHF.

The rearrangement joins TRBV7-8 to TRBJ2-7, with D hard to call. V lost 4 bases and J lost 7, with 8 bases in between. The germline gives CDR1 SGHVS, CDR2 FQNEAQ. This CDR3 is 11 amino acids long. The CDR3 DNA follows: TGTGCCAGCAGCTCCCACAGAGAGCAGTACTTC. Protein product: CASSSHREQYF.

This clone occurred once. The V gene is TRBV7-6, the J gene TRBJ2-4, with a possible D match to TRBD2 (8 bases). Germline V gives CDR1 SGHVS, CDR2 FNYEAQ. The V gene lost 1 base and the J gene lost 8 bases, with 21 bases spanning the gap. This CDR3 region has 17 residues. The CDR3 sequence is CASSLEPPGGGRYIQYF. The CDR3 nucleotides read TGTGCCAGCAGCTTAGAGCCCCCGGGAGGGGGCCGCTACATTCAGTACTTC.

This clone was recorded only once. This rearrangement joins TRBV18 to TRBJ1-3, with D possibly being TRBD1 (6 bases). The V gene's germline CDR1 is KGHSH and CDR2 LQKENI. Trimming took off 6 bases at V and 0 bases at J, with 15 bases between the two ends. The CDR3 is 16 amino acids. In nucleotides, the CDR3 is TGTGCCAGCTCCCAAAATCCAGGGGTCTCTGGAAACACCATATATTTT. Its protein is CASSQNPGVSGNTIYF.

The V gene is TRBV28, the J gene TRBJ1-2; D is uncertain. CDR3 length: 15 residues. Germline V gene sequence: CDR1 MDHEN, CDR2 SYDVKM. V lost 5 bases, J lost 0 bases, and 13 bases lay in between. CDR3 loop: CASSPTTGSNYGYTF. As DNA, the CDR3 is TGTGCCAGCAGTCCCACGACCGGATCTAACTATGGCTACACCTTC.

This clone was recorded at least ten times. The chain employs TRBV20-1 and TRBJ2-7; no firm D call. The CDR3 loop spans 11 amino acids. Germline CDR1 reads DFQATT; CDR2 reads SNEGSKA (reference sequence). V was cut by 5 bases and J by 7 bases, with 12 bases left in between. The DNA of the CDR3 is TGCAGTGCTGCCAGGCAGGAAGAGCAGTACTTC. It encodes CSAARQEEQYF.

The V call is TRBV18, the J call TRBJ2-7; no clear D. CDR1 is KGHSH and CDR2 is LQKENI in the germline V gene. CDR3 length equals 15 residues. V was cut by 2 bases and J by 5 bases, with 16 bases left in between. This CDR3 reads CASSPGVTMSNEQYF. The CDR3 region has the DNA TGTGCCAGCTCACCAGGGGTAACCATGAGTAACGAGCAGTACTTC.

This chain joins TRBV18 and TRBJ1-2; D is undetermined. The ends were cut back, 1 base at V and 7 bases at J, with 13 bases in the middle. Germline V gene lookup returns CDR1 KGHSH and CDR2 LQKENI. The CDR3 is 14 residues long. The CDR3 nucleotides are TGTGCCAGCTCACCACAAGTACGGGAGGGTGGCTACACCTTC. This gives the protein CASSPQVREGGYTF.

Ten or more counts support this clone. The chain recombines TRBV2 with TRBJ2-3; the D is unclear. V dropped 1 base and J dropped 10 bases, with 9 bases sitting between them. This CDR3 has 12 amino acids. Germline CDR1 SNHLY, CDR2 FYNNEI. CDR3 sequence (DNA): TGTGCCAGCAGTGAAGAAGTATTATCGCAGTATTTT. It encodes CASSEEVLSQYF.

The chain has TRBV10-3 and TRBJ2-1, with D possibly being TRBD1 (7 bases). CDR3 length equals 14 residues. The V gene lost 3 bases and the J gene lost 7 bases, with 13 bases spanning the gap. Germline V gives CDR1 ENHRY, CDR2 SYGVKD. The CDR3 region has the DNA TGTGCCATCAGTGACGGAGGGGGCCCTAATGAGCAGTTCTTC. Its translation is CAISDGGGPNEQFF.